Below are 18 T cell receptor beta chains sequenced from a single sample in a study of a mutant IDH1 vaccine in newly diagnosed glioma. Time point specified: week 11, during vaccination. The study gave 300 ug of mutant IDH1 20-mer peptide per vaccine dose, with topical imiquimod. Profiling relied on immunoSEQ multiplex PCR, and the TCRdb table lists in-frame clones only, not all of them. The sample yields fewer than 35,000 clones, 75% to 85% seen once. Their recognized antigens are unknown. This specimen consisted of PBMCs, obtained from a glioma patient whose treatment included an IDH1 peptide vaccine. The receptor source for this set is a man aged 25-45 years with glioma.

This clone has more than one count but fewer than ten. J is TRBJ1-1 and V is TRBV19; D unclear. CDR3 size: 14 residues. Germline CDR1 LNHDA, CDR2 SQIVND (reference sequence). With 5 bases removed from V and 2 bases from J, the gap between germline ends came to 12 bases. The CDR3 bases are TGTGCCAGTAGTTTATCGACGGAAAACACTGAAGCTTTCTTT. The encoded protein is CASSLSTENTEAFF.

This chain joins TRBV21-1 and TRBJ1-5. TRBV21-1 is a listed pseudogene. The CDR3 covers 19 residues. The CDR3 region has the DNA TGTGCCAGCGCGAGAGGGGCGGATTCGGGCATCATGGAGTTACAGCCCCAGCATTTT. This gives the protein CASARGADSGIMELQPQHF.

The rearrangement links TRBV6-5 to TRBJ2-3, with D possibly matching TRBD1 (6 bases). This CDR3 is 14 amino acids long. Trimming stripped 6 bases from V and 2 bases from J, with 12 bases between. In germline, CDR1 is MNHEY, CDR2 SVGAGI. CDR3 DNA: TGTGCCAGCAGCTGGGACATTAACACAGATACGCAGTATTTT. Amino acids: CASSWDINTDTQYF.

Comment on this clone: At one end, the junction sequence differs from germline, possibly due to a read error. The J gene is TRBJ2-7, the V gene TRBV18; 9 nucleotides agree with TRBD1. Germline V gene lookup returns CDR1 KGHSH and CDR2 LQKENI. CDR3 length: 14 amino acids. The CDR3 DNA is TGTGCCGGCTCACTCCGGGACAGGGATGGCGAGCAGTACTTC. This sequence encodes CAGSLRDRDGEQYF.

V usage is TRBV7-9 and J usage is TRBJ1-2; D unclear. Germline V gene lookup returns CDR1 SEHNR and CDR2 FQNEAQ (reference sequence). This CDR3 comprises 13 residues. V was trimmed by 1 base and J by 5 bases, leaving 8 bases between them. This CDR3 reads CASSLGEEYGYTF. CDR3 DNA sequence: TGTGCCAGCAGCTTAGGGGAGGAGTATGGCTACACCTTC.

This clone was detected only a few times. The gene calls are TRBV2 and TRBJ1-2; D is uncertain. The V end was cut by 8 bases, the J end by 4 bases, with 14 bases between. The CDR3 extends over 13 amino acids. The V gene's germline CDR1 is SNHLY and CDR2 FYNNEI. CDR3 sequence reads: CASLPDRGYGYTF. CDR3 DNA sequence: TGTGCCAGCCTACCGGACCGTGGCTATGGCTACACCTTC. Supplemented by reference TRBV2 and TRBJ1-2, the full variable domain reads EPEVTQTPSHQVTQMGQEVILRCVPISNHLYFYWYRQILGQKVEFLVSFYNNEISEKSEIFDDQFSVERPDGSNFTLKIRSTKLEDSAMYFCASLPDRGYGYTFGSGTRLTVV.

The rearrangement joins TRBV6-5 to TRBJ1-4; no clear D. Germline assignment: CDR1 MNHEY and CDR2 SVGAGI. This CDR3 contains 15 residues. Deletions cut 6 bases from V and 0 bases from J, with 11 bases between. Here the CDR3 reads CASSRFIATNEKLFF. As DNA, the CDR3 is TGTGCCAGCAGCCGCTTTATTGCAACTAATGAAAAACTGTTTTTT.

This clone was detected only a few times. CDR3 sequence reads: CASSSWEQGSSYEQYF. The CDR3 DNA reads TGTGCCAGCAGCTCGTGGGAACAGGGAAGCTCCTACGAGCAGTACTTC. The chain joins TRBV7-2 to TRBJ2-7; perhaps TRBD1 as D (6 bases). The CDR3 length is 16 residues. With 4 bases removed from V and 0 bases from J, the gap between germline ends came to 16 bases. The germline gives CDR1 SGHTA, CDR2 FQGNSA.

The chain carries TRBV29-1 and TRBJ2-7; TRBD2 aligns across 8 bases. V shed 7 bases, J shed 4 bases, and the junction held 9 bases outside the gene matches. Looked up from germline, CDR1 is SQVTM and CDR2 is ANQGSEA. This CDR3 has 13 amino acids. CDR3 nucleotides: TGCAGCGCTGCATCTCGGGGGGGGTACGAGCAGTACTTC. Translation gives CSAASRGGYEQYF.

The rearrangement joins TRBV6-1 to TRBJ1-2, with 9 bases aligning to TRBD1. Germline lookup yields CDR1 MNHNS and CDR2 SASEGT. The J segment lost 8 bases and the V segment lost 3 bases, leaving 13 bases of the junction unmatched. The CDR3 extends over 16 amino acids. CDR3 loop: CASSEEGGQGSSGYTF. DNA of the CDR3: TGTGCCAGCAGTGAGGAGGGGGGACAGGGATCATCGGGCTACACCTTC.

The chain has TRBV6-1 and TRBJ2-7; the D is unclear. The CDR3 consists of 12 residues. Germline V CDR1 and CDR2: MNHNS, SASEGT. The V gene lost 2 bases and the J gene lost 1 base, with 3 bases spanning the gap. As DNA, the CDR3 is TGTGCCAGCAGTGAATTGTCCTACGAGCAGTACTTC. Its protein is CASSELSYEQYF.

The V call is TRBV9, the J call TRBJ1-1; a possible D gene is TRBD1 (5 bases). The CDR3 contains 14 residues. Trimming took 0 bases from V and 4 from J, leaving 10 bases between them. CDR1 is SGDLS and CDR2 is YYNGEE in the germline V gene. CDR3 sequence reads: CASSVGGALTEAFF. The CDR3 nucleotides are TGTGCCAGCAGCGTAGGAGGGGCTCTCACTGAAGCTTTCTTT.

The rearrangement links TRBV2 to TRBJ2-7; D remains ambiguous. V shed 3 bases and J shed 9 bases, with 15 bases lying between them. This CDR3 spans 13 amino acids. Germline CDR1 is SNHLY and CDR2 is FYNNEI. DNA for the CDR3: TGTGCCAGCAGTGACAGTGCTATTCGGTTGCAGTACTTC. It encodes CASSDSAIRLQYF. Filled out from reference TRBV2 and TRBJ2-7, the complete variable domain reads EPEVTQTPSHQVTQMGQEVILRCVPISNHLYFYWYRQILGQKVEFLVSFYNNEISEKSEIFDDQFSVERPDGSNFTLKIRSTKLEDSAMYFCASSDSAIRLQYFGPGTRLTVT.

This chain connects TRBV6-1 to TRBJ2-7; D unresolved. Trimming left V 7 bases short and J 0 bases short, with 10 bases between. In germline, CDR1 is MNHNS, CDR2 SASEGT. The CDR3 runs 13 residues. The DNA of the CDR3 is TGTGCCAGCAAGGGTGTCAGCTCCTACGAGCAGTACTTC. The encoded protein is CASKGVSSYEQYF.

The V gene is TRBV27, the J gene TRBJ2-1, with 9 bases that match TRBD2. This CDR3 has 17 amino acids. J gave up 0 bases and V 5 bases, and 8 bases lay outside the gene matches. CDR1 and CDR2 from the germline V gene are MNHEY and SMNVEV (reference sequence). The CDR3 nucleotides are TGTGCCAGCAGTCCCAACGGACTAGCGAGCTCCTACAATGAGCAGTTCTTC. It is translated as CASSPNGLASSYNEQFF.

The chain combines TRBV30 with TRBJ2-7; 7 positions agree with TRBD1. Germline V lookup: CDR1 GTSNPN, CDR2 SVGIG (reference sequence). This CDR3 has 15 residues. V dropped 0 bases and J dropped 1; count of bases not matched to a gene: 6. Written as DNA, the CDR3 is TGTGCCTGGAGTGTGAACAGGGGAGCATCCTACGAGCAGTACTTC. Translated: CAWSVNRGASYEQYF. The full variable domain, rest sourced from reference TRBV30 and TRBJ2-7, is SQTIHQWPATLVQPVGSPLSLECTVEGTSNPNLYWYRQAAGRGLQLLFYSVGIGQISSEVPQNLSASRPQDRQFILSSKKLLLSDSGFYLCAWSVNRGASYEQYFGPGTRLTVT.

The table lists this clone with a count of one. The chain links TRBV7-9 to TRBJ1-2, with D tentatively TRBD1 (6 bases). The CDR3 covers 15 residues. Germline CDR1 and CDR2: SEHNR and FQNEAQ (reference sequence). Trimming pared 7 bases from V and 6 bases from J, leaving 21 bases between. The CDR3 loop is CASNHWDTRRNGYTF. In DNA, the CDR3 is TGTGCCAGCAACCATTGGGACACGCGACGAAATGGCTACACCTTC.

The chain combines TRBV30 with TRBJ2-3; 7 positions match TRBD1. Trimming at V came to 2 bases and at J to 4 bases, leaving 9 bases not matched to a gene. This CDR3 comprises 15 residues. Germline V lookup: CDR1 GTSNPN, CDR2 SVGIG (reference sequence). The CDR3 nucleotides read TGTGCCTGGAGTTCGCCAGGGGGAATTTCAGATACGCAGTATTTT. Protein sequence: CAWSSPGGISDTQYF.